Listed below are T cell receptor beta chains from one sample, sequenced in a study of T cell responses to AZD1222 COVID-19 vaccine. TCRdb's table, derived via immunoSEQ multiplex PCR, lists solely in-frame clones and lacks some. The sample yields around 120,000 clones, about 95% seen once. This sample comprised peripheral blood, obtained on day 0 of AZD1222 vaccination. The receptors shown here come from an adult in good health. CDR3s include the opening cysteine and the closing phenylalanine or tryptophan. A D gene is named only where the DNA matches it firmly. Clone size, where shown, is once, few, many, or a class for clones that have expanded.

>.|TRBD1|TRBV11-1|TRBJ1-1
TGTGCCAGCAGTGAACAGGGGATGAACACTGAAGCTTTCTTT
CASSEQGMNTEAFF
>.|.|TRBV5-4|TRBJ2-1
TGTGCCAGCAGCTTGGGAAGGAACTACAATGAGCAGTTCTTC
CASSLGRNYNEQFF
>.|.|TRBV12-5|TRBJ2-1
TGTGCTAGTGGTTCCAGCTCCTACAATGAGCAGTTCTTC
CASGSSSYNEQFF
>once|TRBD2|TRBV4-3|TRBJ2-1
TGCGCCAGCAGCCAAGATGTAGCGGGGGGAGATGAGCAGTTCTTC
CASSQDVAGGDEQFF
>once|.|TRBV21-1|TRBJ1-5
TGTGCCAGCAGCTCCCGGACCGGCAATCAGCCCCAGCATTTT
CASSSRTGNQPQHF
>.|.|TRBV15|TRBJ2-5
TGTGCCACCAGCAGAGTAGACGGACTCTCGGAGACCCAGTACTTC
CATSRVDGLSETQYF
>.|.|TRBV11-3|TRBJ1-2
TGTGCCAGCAGCTTAGACAGGTCCTCCTATGGCTACACCTTC
CASSLDRSSYGYTF
>.|.|TRBV3-1/TRBV3-2|TRBJ1-1
TGTGCCAGCAGCCATGTGGGCTTAAACACTGAAGCTTTCTTT
CASSHVGLNTEAFF
>.|.|TRBV28|TRBJ1-3
TGTGCCAGCAGCCCACCCCCAGGGAACACCATATATTTT
CASSPPPGNTIYF
>.|.|TRBV7-2|TRBJ2-5
TGTGCCAGCAGCGCACCAGGGGTTCGGGAGACCCAGTACTTC
CASSAPGVRETQYF
>.|TRBD2|TRBV5-6|TRBJ2-4
TGTGCCAGCAGCATTCCCGGGACTAGCGGGATTCGGTACTTC
CASSIPGTSGIRYF
>.|TRBD1|TRBV6-5|TRBJ1-2
TGTGCCAGCATGGGACAGGGTAGGAACTATGGCTACACCTTC
CASMGQGRNYGYTF
>.|.|TRBV20-1|TRBJ2-1
TGCAGTGCTAGAGGCACCCCAGAGCAGTTCTTC
CSARGTPEQFF
>.|.|TRBV6-6|TRBJ1-3
TGTGCCAGCATGGGTCGGAGCTCTGGAAACACCATATATTTT
CASMGRSSGNTIYF
>.|TRBD1|TRBV7-9|TRBJ2-7
TGTGCCAGCAGCCCGCTACTCGGGACAGGCTTCTACGAGCAGTACTTC
CASSPLLGTGFYEQYF
>.|TRBD1|TRBV27|TRBJ1-6
TGTGCCAGCAGTCCACGACAGGGTCAGAAGTTTAATTCACCCCTCCACTTT
CASSPRQGQKFNSPLHF
>.|.|TRBV3-1/TRBV3-2|TRBJ2-1
TGTGCCAGCAGCCAAGGGGGGGCATTGGCTTTGCAGTTCTTC
CASSQGGALALQFF
>.|.|TRBV12-3/TRBV12-4|TRBJ1-2
TGTGCCAGCAGTACCCCCTATGGCTACACCTTC
CASSTPYGYTF
>.|TRBD2|TRBV5-1|TRBJ2-2
TGCGCCAGCAGCCCGCGGGAGGGTGCTCTTTTAAACACCGGGGAGCTGTTTTTT
CASSPREGALLNTGELFF
>.|.|TRBV27|TRBJ1-5
TGTGCCAGCAGCCAAACAGGGAATCAGCCCCAGCATTTT
CASSQTGNQPQHF
>.|TRBD1|TRBV7-2|TRBJ1-1
TGTGCCAGCACCTTAACAGGGGATGGGGTGGGCACTGAAGCTTTCTTT
CASTLTGDGVGTEAFF
>.|.|TRBV28|TRBJ1-1
TGTGCCAGCAGCTTCTCTTCGATTAGAGGGACTGAAGCTTTCTTT
CASSFSSIRGTEAFF
>few|.|TRBV27|TRBJ1-3
TGTGCCAGCACCGCGCGGGGGAGAACTGGAAACACCATATATTTT
CASTARGRTGNTIYF
>.|TRBD1|TRBV27|TRBJ1-6
TGTGCCAGCAGTTCCCCGGGACAGGGGACGAATTCACCCCTCCACTTT
CASSSPGQGTNSPLHF
>.|.|TRBV28|TRBJ1-5
TGTGCCAGCAAACCTAGCAATCAGCCCCAGCATTTT
CASKPSNQPQHF
>.|.|TRBV7-3|TRBJ1-1
TGTGCCAGCAGCTTATGGGCAGGAACTGAAGCTTTCTTT
CASSLWAGTEAFF
>.|.|TRBV7-2|TRBJ2-5
TGTGCCAGCAGCTTAGACAGGGAGACCCAGTACTTC
CASSLDRETQYF
>.|.|TRBV7-2|TRBJ1-5
TGTGCCAGCAGCCGGGACGGAGGCAATCAGCCCCAGCATTTT
CASSRDGGNQPQHF
>.|TRBD2|TRBV19|TRBJ2-1
TGTGCCACCGCCCAACTAGCGCGGTCTACTGAGCAGTTCTTC
CATAQLARSTEQFF
>.|TRBD1|TRBV11-3|TRBJ2-2
TGTGCCAGCAGCTTCCCAAGTGACAGGGGGCTCGACACCGGGGAGCTGTTTTTT
CASSFPSDRGLDTGELFF
>.|.|TRBV24-1|TRBJ2-1
TGTGCCACCAGTGGGCCGACAGGTGATTACTACAATGAGCAGTTCTTC
CATSGPTGDYYNEQFF
>.|.|TRBV27|TRBJ2-1
TGTGCCAGCAGTTTATCCGCGACTATAGGTCATGAGCAGTTCTTC
CASSLSATIGHEQFF
>once|.|TRBV28|TRBJ2-7
TGTGCCAGCAGTTTGTTAGCTACCGGAAAAGCCTACGAGCAGTACTTC
CASSLLATGKAYEQYF
>.|.|TRBV2|TRBJ2-5
TGTGCCAGCCTGAGTAATTTTGTACGGGAGACCCAGTACTTC
CASLSNFVRETQYF
>.|TRBD2|TRBV30|TRBJ2-7
TGTGCCTGGAGTGGCGGGAGAAGTTACTACGAGCAGTACTTC
CAWSGGRSYYEQYF
>.|.|TRBV7-3|TRBJ2-2
TGTGCCAGCAGCTTAAGTGGCGGGGCCGGCACCGGGGAGCTGTTTTTT
CASSLSGGAGTGELFF
>once|.|TRBV7-8|TRBJ1-1
TGTGCCAGCAGCACGTACGGGGCCGACACTGAAGCTTTCTTT
CASSTYGADTEAFF
>.|.|TRBV3-1/TRBV3-2|TRBJ1-1
TGTGCCAGCAGCCAACGGATTACTGAAGCTTTCTTT
CASSQRITEAFF
>.|.|TRBV7-3|TRBJ1-2
TGTGCCAGCAGCCTCGACAGGACCTATGGCTACACCTTC
CASSLDRTYGYTF
>once|TRBD1|TRBV19|TRBJ1-5
TGTGCCAGTAGGTACAGGGGTCGCGATAATCAGCCCCAGCATTTT
CASRYRGRDNQPQHF
>few|TRBD1|TRBV5-1|TRBJ1-6
TGCGCCAGCAGCTCCGACAGGGGGTATTCACCCCTCCACTTT
CASSSDRGYSPLHF
>.|.|TRBV11-2|TRBJ2-3
TGTGCCAGCAGCTTAGGGTGGGCACTGGACACAGATACGCAGTATTTT
CASSLGWALDTDTQYF
>.|TRBD1|TRBV6-6|TRBJ1-3
TGTGCCAGCAGTAACAGGGGAGTGAGAAACACCATATATTTT
CASSNRGVRNTIYF
>.|.|TRBV5-6|TRBJ1-1
TGTGCCAGCAGCTTGATTGACGGGGGCGCAAGGTCGGACACTGAAGCTTTCTTT
CASSLIDGGARSDTEAFF
>.|.|TRBV6-5|TRBJ1-6
TGTGCCAGCAGTTCTGGGGGCTCGTGGAGGAATTCACCCCTCCACTTT
CASSSGGSWRNSPLHF
>few|.|TRBV11-2|TRBJ2-3
TGTGCCAGCAGCTTACTAACTGTGGGCACAGATACGCAGTATTTT
CASSLLTVGTDTQYF
>once|TRBD1|TRBV5-4|TRBJ1-1
TGTGCCAGCAGCCCACCGGGCAGGGGGCGCACTGAAGCTTTCTTT
CASSPPGRGRTEAFF
>.|.|TRBV5-6|TRBJ1-5
TGTGCCAGCAGCTTGGCCGGCGAAGCGTGGCAGCCCCAGCATTTT
CASSLAGEAWQPQHF
>.|.|TRBV5-4|TRBJ1-6
TGTGCCAGCAGCCTTCGAAGGGCGGCTTATAATTCACCCCTCCACTTT
CASSLRRAAYNSPLHF
>.|TRBD1|TRBV27|TRBJ2-6
TGTGCCAGCAGTATGACAGGGTTTGGGGCCAACGTCCTGACTTTC
CASSMTGFGANVLTF
>.|TRBD1|TRBV5-1|TRBJ1-4
TGCGCCAGCAGCTTTCAGGGGGCGGGTGAAAAACTGTTTTTT
CASSFQGAGEKLFF
>.|.|TRBV6-2/TRBV6-3|TRBJ1-5
TGTGCCAGCAGTTACCACACCGGAGGGGATCAGCCCCAGCATTTT
CASSYHTGGDQPQHF
>.|TRBD1|TRBV10-2|TRBJ2-1
TGCGCCAGCAATGGACAGGGCTACAATGAGCAGTTCTTC
CASNGQGYNEQFF
>.|.|TRBV1|TRBJ1-2
TGCACCAGCAGCCAAGATGGGGGGTTCGATGGCTACACCTTC
CTSSQDGGFDGYTF
>.|.|TRBV9|TRBJ2-2
TGTGCCAGCAGTGTTTCGGGGTTCGCCGGGGAGCTGTTTTTT
CASSVSGFAGELFF
>once|TRBD1|TRBV5-8|TRBJ1-5
TGTGCCAGCAGTCAGGGGACAGCTGATATCAATCAGCCCCAGCATTTT
CASSQGTADINQPQHF
>.|.|TRBV7-9|TRBJ1-1
TGTGCCAGCAGCTTATCAGGGGTCACTGAAGCTTTCTTT
CASSLSGVTEAFF
>.|.|TRBV11-2|TRBJ2-1
TGTGCCAGCAGCTTAGGGCAGGAGCAGTTCTTC
CASSLGQEQFF
>.|.|TRBV5-1|TRBJ1-5
TGCGCCAGCAGACCGGACGGTACTGGGAATCAGCCCCAGCATTTT
CASRPDGTGNQPQHF